What follows are 8 T cell receptor beta chains derived from one specimen sequenced in a study of T cells after posttransplantation cyclophosphamide. Busulfan-fludarabine conditioning, marrow transplant, and cyclophosphamide on days +3 and +4 were administered. Clones were sequenced by immunoSEQ multiplex PCR, and TCRdb holds only the in-frame ones, with some missing. Sampling found around 5,700 clones, none seen once. Specimen: PBMCs, collected 377 days after allogeneic stem cell transplant with posttransplant cyclophosphamide. These receptors all stem from a male patient aged 60 to 75 who received an allogeneic stem cell transplant from a related donor, was CMV-positive, and had acute GVHD only. The graft donor may account for some of the T cells.

This clone was counted at least ten times. This chain uses TRBV19 with TRBJ1-4; 8 bases map to TRBD1. The CDR3 length is 17 residues. V dropped 7 bases and J dropped 3; count of bases not matched to a gene: 13. Looked up from germline, CDR1 is LNHDA and CDR2 is SQIVND (reference sequence). The CDR3 region is CASTRTGTIWANEKLFF. CDR3 nucleotide sequence: TGTGCCAGTACCCGGACAGGGACTATCTGGGCTAATGAAAAACTGTTTTTT.

This clone was observed many times. The chain carries TRBV6-5 and TRBJ1-2; 7 nucleotides match TRBD1. This CDR3 has 13 residues. Germline loops: CDR1 MNHEY, CDR2 SVGAGI. Losses at the gene ends were 6 bases for V and 7 bases for J; bases not matched to a gene: 8. The CDR3 reads CASSIGRGLGYTF. Here the CDR3 DNA reads TGTGCCAGCAGCATCGGGAGGGGGCTTGGCTACACCTTC.

This clone showed up many times. The chain links TRBV2 to TRBJ2-7; 8 nucleotides agree with TRBD2. CDR3 length equals 14 residues. The ends lost 6 bases at V and 5 bases at J; junction bases unmatched: 9. Germline V gene data show CDR1 as SNHLY and CDR2 as FYNNEI. CDR3 sequence reads: CASRHGTSFDEQYF. CDR3 coding DNA: TGTGCCAGCAGACACGGGACTAGTTTCGACGAGCAGTACTTC. The whole variable domain, filled in from reference TRBV2 and TRBJ2-7, reads EPEVTQTPSHQVTQMGQEVILRCVPISNHLYFYWYRQILGQKVEFLVSFYNNEISEKSEIFDDQFSVERPDGSNFTLKIRSTKLEDSAMYFCASRHGTSFDEQYFGPGTRLTVT.

This clone has a count of ten or more. V gene TRBV6-6 combines with J gene TRBJ2-3, with D possibly matching TRBD1 (6 bases). The CDR3 is 16 residues long. Trimming shortened V by 2 bases and J by 0 bases, and 12 bases separated the two germline ends. CDR1 and CDR2 (germline): MNHNY, SVGAGI (reference sequence). CDR3 in amino acids: CASSYPRTGSTDTQYF. In DNA, the CDR3 is TGTGCCAGCAGTTACCCCCGAACAGGGAGCACAGATACGCAGTATTTT.

This clone showed up many times. The V and J genes are TRBV9 and TRBJ2-7, with a tentative D call TRBD2 (5 bases). V dropped 4 bases and J dropped 0 bases, with 8 bases sitting between them. This CDR3 has 13 amino acids. CDR1 is SGDLS, CDR2 YYNGEE, per germline. The CDR3 nucleotides are TGTGCCAGCAGCCGGGGTAGCTCCTACGAGCAGTACTTC. It is translated as CASSRGSSYEQYF.

In this sample, this clone turned up many times. Additional DNA sequences in this sample encode the identical CDR3. The chain employs TRBV7-6 and TRBJ1-3; D is perhaps TRBD1 (5 bases). The germline V gene encodes CDR1 SGHVS and CDR2 FNYEAQ. This CDR3 has 14 amino acids. Trimming left V 4 bases short and J 6 bases short, with 13 bases between. The CDR3 bases are TGTGCCAGCAGCTACGGGACTGATGAAAACACCATATATTTT. Protein: CASSYGTDENTIYF.

This clone was counted at least ten times. The chain links TRBV5-4 to TRBJ1-2; 8 bases align to TRBD1. The CDR3 is made up of 15 amino acids. Germline trimming cut 1 base from V and 4 bases from J; bases unmatched to any gene: 6. Germline V gene lookup returns CDR1 SGHNT and CDR2 YYREEE (reference sequence). The CDR3 is CASSLRSGGIYGYTF. The CDR3, as DNA: TGTGCCAGCAGCTTGCGGTCAGGGGGCATCTATGGCTACACCTTC.

Many counts were recorded for this clone. The sample holds other DNA sequences that translate to the same CDR3. The J gene is TRBJ2-5, the V gene TRBV5-1, with a weak D call TRBD2 (7 bases). The CDR3 runs 15 residues. From germline, CDR1 is SGHRS and CDR2 YFSETQ. V was cut by 0 bases and J by 5 bases, with 14 bases left in between. The CDR3 nucleotides are TGCGCCAGCAGCTTGGTATCAGGGGAGGGGGAGACCCAGTACTTC. Protein product: CASSLVSGEGETQYF.